The clone carrying this T cell receptor beta chain was detected many times. What it binds is unknown. The data were obtained in a study of early T cells in non-severe SARS-CoV-2 infection. Study-level information: Bulk RNA isolated from unsorted whole blood underwent sequencing; chains were not paired. General study points: Matches to VDJdb favored anti-spike CD8 responses and missed private and CD4 specificities.

Researchers attached unique molecular identifiers to individual cDNA molecules. TCRdb called the 5' RACE reads again in MiXCR, with one record for every CDR3 protein. This sample has some 66,000 distinct CDR3 sequences; approximately 13% occur once, and the top ten carry roughly 5%. Germline loops: CDR1 MNHNY, CDR2 SVGAGI (reference sequence). The CDR3 extends over 13 amino acids. Trimming left V 0 bases short and J 2 bases short, with 3 bases between. The sequence came from an adult who was a healthcare worker with PCR-confirmed SARS-CoV-2 infection or an uninfected control (not recorded which). Material for sequencing was whole blood. This chain joins TRBV6-6 and TRBJ2-3, with D unclear. The CDR3 loop is CASSYSITDTQYF. The CDR3, as DNA: TGTGCCAGCAGTTACTCCATCACAGATACGCAGTATTTT.